Here is one T cell receptor (beta chain) with its context. Antigen unknown. The sample is drawn from a study of CXCR3-negative and CXCR3-positive naive CD8 T cells. Whole-study findings and limits: When CXCR3-positive naive cells were set against CXCR3-negative naive cells, the former had more hydrophobic TRB CDR3s.

This CDR3 spans 15 amino acids. Germline-derived CDR1 and CDR2 are LNHDA and SQIVND (reference sequence). UMI-tagged TRB cDNA libraries were built via 5' RACE. TCRdb re-analyzed the 5' RACE reads; it lists each CDR3 protein once, without DNA. The data show approximately 96,000 distinct CDR3 sequences, and the top ten clones hold roughly 0.99%. Sequencing input: naive CXCR3+ CD8+ T cells from blood. Subset given: CD45RO-CCR7+CD27+CD95- naive CD8+ T cells expressing CXCR3 (TNR3+). V usage is TRBV19 and J usage is TRBJ2-1. This clonotype was obtained from a human donor in good health. Some clones in this sample may be carry-over from other donors' samples. Here the CDR3 reads CASSFPASSYNEQFF.